This T cell receptor (beta chain) was observed in a study of blood T cell repertoires in COVID-19. Turning to the study itself: There were acute and convalescent COVID-19 samples, and they came from the United States, Italy and Spain.

The CDR3 is 15 amino acids. With 8 bases removed from V and 2 bases from J, the gap between germline ends came to 16 bases. The germline V gene encodes CDR1 SNHLY and CDR2 FYNNEI. Original handling: Amplification with reference gene primers provided the estimates of nucleated cell counts. Using immunoSEQ multiplex PCR, the repertoire was profiled, and TCRdb retains in-frame clones only, with some absent. Clone size and the V and J calls come from that table; the DNA yielded D and trimming. The sample has roughly 24,000 clones, about 89% seen once. This sequence joins TRBV2 and TRBJ2-1, with D perhaps matching TRBD2 (6 bases). The sequence was collected from an older woman with active COVID-19. The sample comprised peripheral blood. CDR3 amino acids: CASGRDSAPYNEQFF. In nucleotides, the CDR3 is TGTGCCAGCGGCCGGGACTCCGCACCCTACAATGAGCAGTTCTTC.